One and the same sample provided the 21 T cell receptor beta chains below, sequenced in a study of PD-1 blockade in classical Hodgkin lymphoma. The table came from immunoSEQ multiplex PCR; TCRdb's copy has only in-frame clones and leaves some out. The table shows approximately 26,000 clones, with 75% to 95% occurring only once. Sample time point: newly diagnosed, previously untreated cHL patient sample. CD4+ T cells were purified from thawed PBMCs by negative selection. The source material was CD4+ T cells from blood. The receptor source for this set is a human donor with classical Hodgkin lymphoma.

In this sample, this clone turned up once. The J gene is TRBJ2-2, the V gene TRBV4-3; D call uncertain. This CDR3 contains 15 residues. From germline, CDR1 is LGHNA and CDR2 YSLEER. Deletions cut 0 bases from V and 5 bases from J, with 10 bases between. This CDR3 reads CASSQEGYATGELFF. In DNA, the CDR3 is TGCGCCAGCAGCCAAGAGGGATACGCGACCGGGGAGCTGTTTTTT.

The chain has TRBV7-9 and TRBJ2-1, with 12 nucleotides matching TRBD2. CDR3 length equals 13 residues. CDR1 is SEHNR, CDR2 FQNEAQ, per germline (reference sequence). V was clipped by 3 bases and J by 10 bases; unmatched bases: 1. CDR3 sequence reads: CASSLGLAGEQFF. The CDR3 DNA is TGTGCCAGCAGCTTGGGACTAGCGGGCGAGCAGTTCTTC.

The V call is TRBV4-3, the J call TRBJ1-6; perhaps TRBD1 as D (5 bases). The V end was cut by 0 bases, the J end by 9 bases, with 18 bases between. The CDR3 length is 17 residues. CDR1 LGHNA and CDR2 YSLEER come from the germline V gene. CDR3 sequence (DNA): TGCGCCAGCAGCCAAGATAGGCAGGGTTGGGCAATTTCACCCCTCCACTTT. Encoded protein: CASSQDRQGWAISPLHF.

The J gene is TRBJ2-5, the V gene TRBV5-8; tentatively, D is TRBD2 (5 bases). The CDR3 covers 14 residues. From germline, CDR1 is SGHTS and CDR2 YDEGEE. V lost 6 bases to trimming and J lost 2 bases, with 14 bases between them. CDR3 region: CASTRENPQETQYF. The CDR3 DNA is TGTGCCAGCACCCGGGAAAACCCACAAGAGACCCAGTACTTC.

CDR3 nucleotides: TGTGCCAGCTCACCTTTGGACACTTTTTACCAAGAGACCCAGTACTTC. This sequence encodes CASSPLDTFYQETQYF. This rearrangement joins TRBV18 to TRBJ2-5, with D maybe TRBD1 (5 bases). Per germline, CDR1 KGHSH and CDR2 LQKENI. CDR3 length: 16 residues. The V and J ends lost 3 bases and 0 bases respectively, with 14 bases between them.

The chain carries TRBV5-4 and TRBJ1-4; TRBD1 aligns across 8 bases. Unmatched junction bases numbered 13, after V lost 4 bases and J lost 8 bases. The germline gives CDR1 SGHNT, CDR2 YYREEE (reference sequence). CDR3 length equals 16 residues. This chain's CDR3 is CASSQVGGQGGEKLFF. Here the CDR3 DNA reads TGTGCCAGCAGCCAAGTGGGTGGACAGGGTGGAGAAAAACTGTTTTTT.

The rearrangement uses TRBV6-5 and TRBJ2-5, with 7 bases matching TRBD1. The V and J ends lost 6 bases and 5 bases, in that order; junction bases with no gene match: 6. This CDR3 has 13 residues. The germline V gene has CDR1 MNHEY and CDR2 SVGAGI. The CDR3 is CASSDTGAETQYF. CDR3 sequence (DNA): TGTGCCAGCAGCGATACAGGGGCCGAGACCCAGTACTTC.

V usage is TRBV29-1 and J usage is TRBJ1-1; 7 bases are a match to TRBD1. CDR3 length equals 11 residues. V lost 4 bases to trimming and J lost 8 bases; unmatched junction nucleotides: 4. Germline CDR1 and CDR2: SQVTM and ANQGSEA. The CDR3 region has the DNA TGCAGCGTTGTCGGACAGGTCGAAGCTTTCTTT. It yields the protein CSVVGQVEAFF.

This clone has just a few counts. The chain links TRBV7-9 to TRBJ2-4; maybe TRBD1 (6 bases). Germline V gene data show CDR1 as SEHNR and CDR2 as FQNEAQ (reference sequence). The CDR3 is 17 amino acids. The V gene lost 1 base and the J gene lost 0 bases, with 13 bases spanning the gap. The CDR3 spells CASSLEGGHIAKNIQYF. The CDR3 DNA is TGTGCCAGCAGCTTAGAAGGGGGACACATAGCCAAAAACATTCAGTACTTC.

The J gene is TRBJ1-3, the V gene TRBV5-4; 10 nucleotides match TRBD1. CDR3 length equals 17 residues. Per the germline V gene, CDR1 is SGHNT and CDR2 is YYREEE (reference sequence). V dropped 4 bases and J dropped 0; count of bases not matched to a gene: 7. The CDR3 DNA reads TGTGCCAGCAGCACGGACAGGGGGACCTTCTCTGGAAACACCATATATTTT. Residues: CASSTDRGTFSGNTIYF. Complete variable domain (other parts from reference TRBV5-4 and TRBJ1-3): ETGVTQSPTHLIKTRGQQVTLRCSSQSGHNTVSWYQQALGQGPQFIFQYYREEENGRGNFPPRFSGLQFPNYSSELNVNALELDDSALYLCASSTDRGTFSGNTIYFGEGSWLTVV.

CDR3 loop: CASTTYPGSYEQYF. In DNA, the CDR3 is TGTGCCAGCACTACTTACCCCGGCTCCTACGAGCAGTACTTC. V and J are TRBV28 and TRBJ2-7; D call uncertain. The CDR3 is made up of 14 amino acids. V was trimmed by 7 bases and J by 0 bases, leaving 13 bases between them. Looked up from germline, CDR1 is MDHEN and CDR2 is SYDVKM. The entire variable domain, with the rest obtained from reference TRBV28 and TRBJ2-7, is as follows: DVKVTQSSRYLVKRTGEKVFLECVQDMDHENMFWYRQDPGLGLRLIYFSYDVKMKEKGDIPEGYSVSREKKERFSLILESASTNQTSMYLCASTTYPGSYEQYFGPGTRLTVT.

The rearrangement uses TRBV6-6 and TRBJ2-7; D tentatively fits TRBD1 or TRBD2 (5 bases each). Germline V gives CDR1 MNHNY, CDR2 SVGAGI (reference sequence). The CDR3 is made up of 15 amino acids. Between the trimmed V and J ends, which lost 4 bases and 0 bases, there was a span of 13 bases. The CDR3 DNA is TGTGCCAGCAGTTTGGCAGGGACGATCTCCTACGAGCAGTACTTC. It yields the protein CASSLAGTISYEQYF.

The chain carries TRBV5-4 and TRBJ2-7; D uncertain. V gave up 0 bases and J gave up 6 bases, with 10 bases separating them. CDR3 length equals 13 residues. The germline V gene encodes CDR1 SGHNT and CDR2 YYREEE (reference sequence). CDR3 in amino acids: CASSLAGNSEQYF. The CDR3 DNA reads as TGTGCCAGCAGCTTGGCCGGAAACTCCGAGCAGTACTTC.

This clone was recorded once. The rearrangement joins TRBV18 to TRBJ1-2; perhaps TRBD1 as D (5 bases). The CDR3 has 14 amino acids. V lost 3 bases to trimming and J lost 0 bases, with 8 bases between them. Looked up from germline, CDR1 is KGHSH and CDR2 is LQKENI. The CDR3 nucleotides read TGTGCCAGCTCACCTACAGGCCCTAACTATGGCTACACCTTC. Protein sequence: CASSPTGPNYGYTF. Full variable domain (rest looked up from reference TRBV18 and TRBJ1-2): NAGVMQNPRHLVRRRGQEARLRCSPMKGHSHVYWYRQLPEEGLKFMVYLQKENIIDESGMPKERFSAEFPKEGPSILRIQQVVRGDSAAYFCASSPTGPNYGYTFGSGTRLTVV.

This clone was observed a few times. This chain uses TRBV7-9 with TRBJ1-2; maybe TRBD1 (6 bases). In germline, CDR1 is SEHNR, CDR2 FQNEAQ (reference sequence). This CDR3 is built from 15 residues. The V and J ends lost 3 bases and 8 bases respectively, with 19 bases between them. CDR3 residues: CASSFRRGSYQGYTF. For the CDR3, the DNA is TGTGCCAGCAGCTTTCGGAGGGGGTCTTATCAGGGCTACACCTTC.

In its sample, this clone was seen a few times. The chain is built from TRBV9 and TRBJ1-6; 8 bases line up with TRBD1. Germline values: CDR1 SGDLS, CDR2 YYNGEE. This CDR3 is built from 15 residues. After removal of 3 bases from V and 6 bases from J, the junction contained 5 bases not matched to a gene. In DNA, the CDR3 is TGTGCCAGCAGCGCCGAGGACAGGGCTAATTCACCCCTCCACTTT. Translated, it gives CASSAEDRANSPLHF. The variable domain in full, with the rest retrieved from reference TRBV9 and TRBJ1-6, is DSGVTQTPKHLITATGQRVTLRCSPRSGDLSVYWYQQSLDQGLQFLIQYYNGEERAKGNILERFSAQQFPDLHSELNLSSLELGDSALYFCASSAEDRANSPLHFGNGTRLTVT.

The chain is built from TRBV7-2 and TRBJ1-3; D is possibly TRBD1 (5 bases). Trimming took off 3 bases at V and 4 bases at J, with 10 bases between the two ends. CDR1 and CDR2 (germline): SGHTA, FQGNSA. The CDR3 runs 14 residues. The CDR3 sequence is CASSLTVQGNTIYF. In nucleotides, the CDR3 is TGTGCCAGCAGCTTGACAGTTCAAGGAAACACCATATATTTT.

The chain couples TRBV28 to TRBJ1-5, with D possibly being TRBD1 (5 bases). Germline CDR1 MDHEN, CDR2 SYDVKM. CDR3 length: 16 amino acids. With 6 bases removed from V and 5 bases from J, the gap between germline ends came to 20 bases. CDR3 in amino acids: CASSLPGRSVDQPQHF. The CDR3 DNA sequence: TGTGCCAGCAGCTTACCGGGACGGTCCGTCGATCAGCCCCAGCATTTT.

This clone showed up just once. CDR3 nucleotide sequence: TGTGCCAGCAGCTTATTCGGGACAGGGGCTGGTAATTCACCCCTCCACTTT. Translating it yields CASSLFGTGAGNSPLHF. This chain uses TRBV7-6 with TRBJ1-6; 10 bases map to TRBD1. The CDR3 consists of 17 residues. Germline values: CDR1 SGHVS, CDR2 FNYEAQ. J gave up 6 bases and V 2 bases, and 7 bases lay outside the gene matches. Using reference TRBV7-6 and TRBJ1-6 for the parts outside the CDR3, the full variable domain is GAGVSQSPRYKVTKRGQDVALRCDPISGHVSLYWYRQALGQGPEFLTYFNYEAQQDKSGLPNDRFSAERPEGSISTLTIQRTEQRDSAMYRCASSLFGTGAGNSPLHFGNGTRLTVT.

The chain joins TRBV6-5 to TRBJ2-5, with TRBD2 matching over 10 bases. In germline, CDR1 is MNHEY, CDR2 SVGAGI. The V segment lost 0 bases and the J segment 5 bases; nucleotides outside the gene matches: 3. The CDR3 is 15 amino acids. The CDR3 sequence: CASSYSLAGAETQYF. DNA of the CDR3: TGTGCCAGCAGTTACTCGCTAGCGGGAGCTGAGACCCAGTACTTC.

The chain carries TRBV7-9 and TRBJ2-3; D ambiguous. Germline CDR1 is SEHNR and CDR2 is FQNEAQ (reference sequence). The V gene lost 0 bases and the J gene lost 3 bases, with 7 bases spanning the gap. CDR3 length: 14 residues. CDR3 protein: CASSLATRTDTQYF. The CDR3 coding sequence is TGTGCCAGCAGCTTAGCTACTCGGACAGATACGCAGTATTTT.